This TCR beta chain was captured in a study of post-analysis software for immune sequencing data. At the level of the study: There were relapsing-remitting, secondary progressive and progressive-relapsing multiple sclerosis among the disease courses included. Study outcomes and limitations: Controls showed significantly higher normalized Chao1 diversity than did multiple sclerosis patients. Pronounced co-clustering by F measure was evident among identically batched samples. Included in a set of a few TRBV segments more frequent in patients than controls were TRBV5-6, TRBV5-1 and TRBV20-1.

A remark on this clonotype: Its antigen is undetermined.

Incorporated into the TCR beta cDNA libraries were unique molecular identifiers, which served to reduce PCR and sequencing biases. TCRdb called the PCR reads again in MiXCR, with one record for every CDR3 protein. The profile shows about 540,000 distinct CDR3 sequences, 30% to 40% of them singletons. Germline V lookup: CDR1 SGHDT, CDR2 YYEEEE. Trimming pared 4 bases from V and 0 bases from J, leaving 16 bases between. This CDR3 spans 16 amino acids. This rearrangement joins TRBV5-6 to TRBJ1-1; D remains ambiguous. This sequence originates from a girl under 18 with multiple sclerosis. Sequencing was carried out using blood. The CDR3 nucleotides are TGTGCCAGCAGCCCTTTCTCTGGTCCTATGAACACTGAAGCTTTCTTT. Residues: CASSPFSGPMNTEAFF. The complete variable domain, with remaining parts taken from reference TRBV5-6 and TRBJ1-1, reads DAGVTQSPTHLIKTRGQQVTLRCSPKSGHDTVSWYQQALGQGPQFIFQYYEEEERQRGNFPDRFSGHQFPNYSSELNVNALLLGDSALYLCASSPFSGPMNTEAFFGQGTRLTVV.